The subject of this entry is one TCR beta chain. Repertoires were generated with immunoSEQ multiplex PCR, while TCRdb's copy carries only in-frame clones and drops some. Here the sample spans 300,000 to 350,000 clones, 80% to 90% being singletons. The data belong to a study of blood T cell repertoires in COVID-19. Participants had their cohort set by participant-reported clinical history. This clonotype was obtained from a man aged 30-40 years who had recovered from COVID-19. Input material: PBMCs or T cells enriched from blood (not recorded which).

The CDR3 is CASSGLAITADTQYF. The CDR3 DNA is TGTGCCAGCAGCGGACTAGCGATCACGGCAGATACGCAGTATTTT. The V call is TRBV2, the J call TRBJ2-3; 9 nucleotides line up with TRBD2. The CDR3 is made up of 15 amino acids. The V segment lost 6 bases and the J segment 4 bases; nucleotides outside the gene matches: 8. CDR1 and CDR2 (germline): SNHLY, FYNNEI.